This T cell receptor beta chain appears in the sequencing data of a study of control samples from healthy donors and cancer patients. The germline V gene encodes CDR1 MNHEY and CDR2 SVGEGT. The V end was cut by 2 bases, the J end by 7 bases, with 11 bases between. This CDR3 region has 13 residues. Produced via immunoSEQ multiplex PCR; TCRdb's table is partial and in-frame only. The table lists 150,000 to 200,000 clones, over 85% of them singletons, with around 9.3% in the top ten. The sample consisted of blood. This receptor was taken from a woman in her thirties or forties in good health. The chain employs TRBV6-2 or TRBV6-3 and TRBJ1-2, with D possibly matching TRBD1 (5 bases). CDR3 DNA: TGTGCCAGCAGTTACGGGTACAGGACTGGCTACACCTTC. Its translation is CASSYGYRTGYTF.